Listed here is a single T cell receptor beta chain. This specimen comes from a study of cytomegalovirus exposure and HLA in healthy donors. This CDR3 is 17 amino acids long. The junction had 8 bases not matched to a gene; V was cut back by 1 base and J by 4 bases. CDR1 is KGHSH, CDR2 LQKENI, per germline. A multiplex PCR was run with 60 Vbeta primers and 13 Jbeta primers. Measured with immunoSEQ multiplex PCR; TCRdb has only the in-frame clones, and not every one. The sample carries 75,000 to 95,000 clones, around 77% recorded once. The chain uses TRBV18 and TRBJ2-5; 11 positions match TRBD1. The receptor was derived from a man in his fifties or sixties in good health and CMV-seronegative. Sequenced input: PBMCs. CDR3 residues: CASSPRGGQGEGETQYF. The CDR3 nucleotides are TGTGCCAGCTCACCACGAGGGGGACAGGGGGAAGGAGAGACCCAGTACTTC.